This entry lists 32 T cell receptor beta chains sequenced from one sample in a study of T cell repertoires in cytomegalovirus infection. What these receptors recognize is not known. MiXCR was run by TCRdb on the reads, yielding one entry per CDR3 protein. There are some 320,000 distinct CDR3 sequences in the sample; roughly 29% occur only once, and approximately 20% lies in the top ten. The starting material was cultured PBMCs, obtained from culture after CMV antigen stimulation. These receptors were collected from a human donor in good health (CMV status not recorded). Some clones in this sample may be carry-over from other donors' samples.

This clonotype was counted only a few times. This rearrangement joins TRBV7-2 to TRBJ2-1; no definite D call. The CDR3 is made up of 12 amino acids. Germline V CDR1 and CDR2: SGHTA, FQGNSA. V was clipped by 9 bases and J by 0 bases, with 6 bases between them. In DNA, the CDR3 is TGTGCCAGTTTGAGCTCCTACAATGAGCAGTTCTTC. It encodes CASLSSYNEQFF.

This chain connects TRBV7-3 to TRBJ2-6; D tentatively fits TRBD1 or TRBD2 (6 bases each). V was shortened by 5 bases and J by 3 bases, with 17 bases between the two germline ends. Germline values: CDR1 SGHTA, CDR2 FQGTGA. The CDR3 has 17 amino acids. Here the CDR3 DNA reads TGTGCCAGCAGCCCGTTGACGGGGGCAGGTGGGGCCAACGTCCTGACTTTC. Its protein product is CASSPLTGAGGANVLTF.

This chain links TRBV28 with TRBJ1-6; tentatively, D is TRBD1 (6 bases). Germline V gene data show CDR1 as MDHEN and CDR2 as SYDVKM. The V end lost 5 bases, the J end lost 4 bases, and 21 bases lay between the germline ends. This CDR3 comprises 18 residues. This CDR3 reads CASSRQYRESVYNSPLHF. The CDR3 bases are TGTGCCAGCAGTCGCCAGTACAGGGAGTCGGTGTATAATTCACCCCTCCACTTT. The full variable domain, rest sourced from reference TRBV28 and TRBJ1-6, is DVKVTQSSRYLVKRTGEKVFLECVQDMDHENMFWYRQDPGLGLRLIYFSYDVKMKEKGDIPEGYSVSREKKERFSLILESASTNQTSMYLCASSRQYRESVYNSPLHFGNGTRLTVT.

The chain has TRBV7-9 and TRBJ1-3; TRBD1 aligns across 7 bases. The V and J ends lost 3 bases and 7 bases, in that order; junction bases with no gene match: 12. The CDR3 contains 16 residues. CDR1 and CDR2 from the germline V gene are SEHNR and FQNEAQ (reference sequence). In nucleotides, the CDR3 is TGTGCCAGCAGCTTTACCGGGACAGCCTCGAGGAACACCATATATTTT. It codes for CASSFTGTASRNTIYF.

This clonotype was counted many times. V is TRBV19 and J is TRBJ1-1, with TRBD1 as a possible D gene (6 bases). CDR3 length: 14 amino acids. The V and J ends lost 3 bases and 0 bases respectively, with 8 bases between them. Germline values: CDR1 LNHDA, CDR2 SQIVND (reference sequence). The CDR3 nucleotides are TGTGCCAGTAGTATTCAGGGGATGAACACTGAAGCTTTCTTT. Its protein is CASSIQGMNTEAFF.

This clonotype was recorded many times. The chain recombines TRBV7-2 with TRBJ1-3; possible D gene TRBD1, 6 bases. Germline-derived CDR1 and CDR2 are SGHTA and FQGNSA. The CDR3 sequence is 15 residues long. V dropped 6 bases and J dropped 6 bases, with 18 bases sitting between them. The CDR3 sequence: CASSSAGTFLNTIYF. DNA for the CDR3: TGTGCCAGCAGTTCTGCGGGGACATTTTTAAACACCATATATTTT.

The chain joins TRBV12-3 or TRBV12-4 to TRBJ1-2, with 9 bases fitting TRBD1. This CDR3 is built from 14 residues. Trimming took 5 bases from V and 8 from J; bases not matched to a gene: 9. In DNA form, the CDR3 reads TGTGCCAGCAGTGCGTCCCACAGGGGGCGCGGCTACACCTTC. This sequence encodes CASSASHRGRGYTF.

Many counts were recorded for this clonotype. The V gene is TRBV7-8, the J gene TRBJ1-5; D is unclear. The V gene lost 5 bases and the J gene lost 5 bases, with 13 bases spanning the gap. The CDR3 has 14 residues. Germline V CDR1 and CDR2: SGHVS, FQNEAQ. The DNA for the CDR3 is TGTGCCAGCAGCCCGCGCGGGCGGGATCAGCCCCAGCATTTT. Its translation is CASSPRGRDQPQHF.

The chain's CDR3 is CSARDESNTEAFF. The CDR3 DNA reads as TGCAGTGCTAGAGATGAATCGAACACTGAAGCTTTCTTT. J is TRBJ1-1 and V is TRBV20-1, with unresolved D. From germline, CDR1 is DFQATT and CDR2 SNEGSKA (reference sequence). The CDR3 runs 13 residues. Trimming cost V 0 bases and J 1 base, with 6 bases left between them.

This clonotype has ten or more counts. CDR3 sequence (DNA): TGTGCCAGCAGCTCTCGGACTAGTGTCTCAGATACGCAGTATTTT. This sequence encodes CASSSRTSVSDTQYF. V and J are TRBV7-9 and TRBJ2-3; 7 bases agree with TRBD2. The CDR3 sequence is 15 residues long. The germline V gene has CDR1 SEHNR and CDR2 FQNEAQ (reference sequence). V lost 4 bases and J lost 4; bases outside the gene matches: 8. Drawing the rest from reference TRBV7-9 and TRBJ2-3, the complete variable domain is DTGVSQNPRHKITKRGQNVTFRCDPISEHNRLYWYRQTLGQGPEFLTYFQNEAQLEKSRLLSDRFSAERPKGSFSTLEIQRTEQGDSAMYLCASSSRTSVSDTQYFGPGTRLTVL.

This clonotype appeared a few times. The chain is built from TRBV7-9 and TRBJ2-1; 8 bases fit TRBD1. This CDR3 has 14 residues. Germline CDR1 reads SEHNR; CDR2 reads FQNEAQ (reference sequence). Unmatched junction bases numbered 6, after V lost 2 bases and J lost 9 bases. CDR3 nucleotide sequence: TGTGCCAGCAGCTTATTAGACAGGGGAACTGAGCAGTTCTTC. Its protein is CASSLLDRGTEQFF.

There are many counts of this clonotype. This chain joins TRBV7-2 and TRBJ2-6; 8 nucleotides match TRBD1. CDR1 and CDR2 (germline): SGHTA, FQGNSA. The V gene end was trimmed by 3 bases and the J gene end by 2 bases; junction bases not matched to a gene: 9. The CDR3 runs to 18 residues. The CDR3 reads CASSLDRVLVTGANVLTF. In nucleotides, the CDR3 is TGTGCCAGCAGCTTGGACAGGGTTCTGGTGACTGGGGCCAACGTCCTGACTTTC. The full variable domain, its missing parts supplied by reference TRBV7-2 and TRBJ2-6, is GAGVSQSPSNKVTEKGKDVELRCDPISGHTALYWYRQSLGQGLEFLIYFQGNSAPDKSGLPSDRFSAERTGGSVSTLTIQRTQQEDSAVYLCASSLDRVLVTGANVLTFGAGSRLTVL.

The chain uses TRBV27 and TRBJ2-7; D unclear. CDR1 MNHEY and CDR2 SMNVEV come from the germline V gene (reference sequence). CDR3 size: 15 residues. Trimming took off 2 bases at V and 0 bases at J, with 11 bases between the two ends. CDR3 residues: CASSLSASGSYEQYF. CDR3 sequence (DNA): TGTGCCAGCAGTTTAAGCGCCTCGGGCTCCTACGAGCAGTACTTC.

This clonotype was seen a handful of times. The chain's CDR3 is CASSLIGQGSNEKLFF. CDR3 sequence (DNA): TGTGCCAGCAGCTTAATCGGACAGGGGAGTAATGAAAAACTGTTTTTT. The chain combines TRBV7-6 with TRBJ1-4; 9 bases align to TRBD1. Losses at the gene ends were 2 bases for V and 4 bases for J; bases not matched to a gene: 5. The CDR3 runs to 16 residues. The germline gives CDR1 SGHVS, CDR2 FNYEAQ.

This clonotype occurred a few times. The rearrangement uses TRBV6-1 and TRBJ2-7, with 10 nucleotides matching TRBD1. The CDR3 spans 14 residues. Trimming cost V 4 bases and J 3 bases; bases outside gene matches: 3. CDR1 and CDR2 from the germline V gene are MNHNS and SASEGT. Written as DNA, the CDR3 is TGTGCCAGCAGTGGGGACAGGGGATTCTACGAGCAGTACTTC. The encoded protein is CASSGDRGFYEQYF.

This chain joins TRBV6-5 and TRBJ1-6; D uncertain. Trimming pared 2 bases from V and 9 bases from J, leaving 8 bases between. CDR1 and CDR2 (germline): MNHEY, SVGAGI. The CDR3 has 13 residues. The CDR3 loop reads CASSYIGSSPLHF. In nucleotides, the CDR3 is TGTGCCAGCAGTTACATTGGTAGTTCACCCCTCCACTTT.

The rearrangement uses TRBV12-3 or TRBV12-4 and TRBJ1-6; 8 bases map to TRBD1. This CDR3 has 15 residues. V was pared by 6 bases and J by 9 bases, with 10 bases of the junction left unmatched. CDR3 protein: CASRLGQETSSPLHF. For the CDR3, the DNA is TGTGCCAGCAGATTGGGACAGGAGACGAGTTCACCCCTCCACTTT.

The chain has TRBV2 and TRBJ2-3; 8 bases map to TRBD2. The junction had 5 bases not matched to a gene; V was cut back by 4 bases and J by 2 bases. Germline V gives CDR1 SNHLY, CDR2 FYNNEI. The CDR3 consists of 15 residues. The CDR3: CASSVQRGITDTQYF. The CDR3, as DNA: TGTGCCAGCAGTGTTCAGCGGGGGATCACAGATACGCAGTATTTT.

This clonotype was found a few times. The chain has TRBV20-1 and TRBJ1-6; D uncertain. The CDR3 runs 15 residues. Germline CDR1 reads DFQATT; CDR2 reads SNEGSKA (reference sequence). V was cut by 2 bases and J by 6 bases, with 14 bases left in between. The CDR3 DNA follows: TGCAGTGCTAGAAAGGGAGGGTCCCTTAATTCACCCCTCCACTTT. This gives the protein CSARKGGSLNSPLHF.

This clonotype has ten or more counts. This chain links TRBV4-2 with TRBJ1-3; TRBD1 matches 9 bases. This CDR3 is built from 18 residues. From germline, CDR1 is LGHNA and CDR2 YNFKEQ. Unmatched junction bases numbered 10, after V lost 4 bases and J lost 0 bases. The CDR3 nucleotides read TGTGCCAGCAGCCTTGATCTACAGGGGGCGAGCTCTGGAAACACCATATATTTT. This gives the protein CASSLDLQGASSGNTIYF.

This rearrangement joins TRBV24-1 to TRBJ2-1, with TRBD1 matching 10 bases. CDR3 length equals 14 residues. Germline V gene sequence: CDR1 KGHDR, CDR2 SFDVKD. Trimming at V came to 4 bases and at J to 8 bases, leaving 4 bases not matched to a gene. The chain's CDR3 is CATSEWTGGDEQFF. The CDR3, as DNA: TGTGCCACCAGTGAATGGACAGGGGGGGATGAGCAGTTCTTC.

The V call is TRBV7-2, the J call TRBJ1-1; D not certain. In germline, CDR1 is SGHTA, CDR2 FQGNSA. The CDR3 contains 14 residues. Trimming stripped 2 bases from V and 2 bases from J, with 9 bases between. This CDR3 is CASSLLWENTEAFF. CDR3 DNA: TGTGCCAGCAGCTTACTATGGGAAAACACTGAAGCTTTCTTT.

This clonotype was observed a few times. The chain has TRBV10-3 and TRBJ2-6, with D hard to call. This CDR3 region has 15 residues. Germline CDR1 is ENHRY and CDR2 is SYGVKD. V lost 2 bases and J 4 bases, leaving 9 bases between the germline ends. CDR3 amino acids: CAISEKGSGANVLTF. The CDR3 nucleotides read TGTGCCATCAGTGAGAAAGGCTCCGGGGCCAACGTCCTGACTTTC.

This clonotype was picked up many times. The chain combines TRBV7-2 with TRBJ2-3; TRBD2 agrees at 11 bases. The J segment lost 1 base and the V segment lost 5 bases, leaving 11 bases of the junction unmatched. The CDR3 length is 18 residues. The V gene's germline CDR1 is SGHTA and CDR2 FQGNSA. The CDR3 DNA reads TGTGCCAGCAGCCGTACCTATAGCGGGGGGGCCGGCACAGATACGCAGTATTTT. This codes for CASSRTYSGGAGTDTQYF.

CDR3 amino acids: CASSPLGLAGDTQYF. The CDR3 bases are TGTGCCAGCAGTCCCCTCGGACTAGCCGGAGATACGCAGTATTTT. The chain joins TRBV27 to TRBJ2-3; 8 bases agree with TRBD2. The CDR3 spans 15 residues. The germline V gene encodes CDR1 MNHEY and CDR2 SMNVEV (reference sequence). V gave up 5 bases and J gave up 5 bases; unmatched junction bases: 9.

J is TRBJ1-4 and V is TRBV20-1; D remains ambiguous. The CDR3 extends over 14 amino acids. From germline, CDR1 is DFQATT and CDR2 SNEGSKA (reference sequence). Between the trimmed V and J ends, which lost 1 base and 5 bases, there was a span of 11 bases. The CDR3 sequence is CSARGGMGNEKLFF. The CDR3 coding sequence is TGCAGTGCTAGAGGAGGGATGGGAAATGAAAAACTGTTTTTT.

This clonotype was detected many times. This rearrangement joins TRBV7-8 to TRBJ1-5; 7 bases are shared with TRBD1. The CDR3 is 14 residues long. Germline assignment: CDR1 SGHVS and CDR2 FQNEAQ. V dropped 9 bases and J dropped 2; count of bases not matched to a gene: 7. The CDR3 reads CASGQDVGNQPQHF. CDR3 DNA sequence: TGTGCCAGTGGACAGGACGTCGGCAATCAGCCCCAGCATTTT.

This clonotype was counted many times. The chain recombines TRBV6-2 or TRBV6-3 with TRBJ1-5; 9 bases map to TRBD1. The CDR3 runs 16 residues. The ends lost 6 bases at V and 2 bases at J; junction bases unmatched: 8. The germline V gene has CDR1 MNHEY and CDR2 SVGEGT. The DNA of the CDR3 is TGTGCCAGCAGGGACCTACAGGGGGCTGGCAATCAGCCCCAGCATTTT. Amino acid sequence: CASRDLQGAGNQPQHF.

Of note for this clonotype: Because it lacks the conserved phenylalanine or tryptophan at the end, this CDR3 is likely a read error. CDR3 residues: CASIATGGSYNEQFV. CDR3 DNA: TGTGCCAGCATTGCGACAGGGGGCTCTTACAATGAGCAGTTCGTC. The V call is TRBV27, the J call TRBJ2-1; 10 bases map to TRBD1. V dropped 7 bases and J dropped 4; count of bases not matched to a gene: 7. CDR3 length equals 15 residues. CDR1 and CDR2 (germline): MNHEY, SMNVEV (reference sequence).

The V call is TRBV6-6, the J call TRBJ1-1; D gene uncertain. Trimming cost V 8 bases and J 1 base, with 14 bases left between them. CDR1 MNHNY and CDR2 SVGAGI come from the germline V gene (reference sequence). CDR3 length: 14 amino acids. The CDR3 region is CASRKQGENTEAFF. CDR3 coding DNA: TGTGCCAGCCGAAAACAAGGAGAGAACACTGAAGCTTTCTTT.

The table lists this clonotype with a few counts. CDR3 sequence: CASRERPLVEAFF. Written as DNA, the CDR3 is TGTGCCAGCAGAGAAAGGCCCCTCGTTGAAGCTTTCTTT. This chain links TRBV6-1 with TRBJ1-1; unclear D gene. Germline V gene sequence: CDR1 MNHNS, CDR2 SASEGT. The CDR3 spans 13 residues. With 6 bases removed from V and 7 bases from J, the gap between germline ends came to 15 bases.

This clonotype was counted only a few times. The V gene is TRBV25-1, the J gene TRBJ2-3, with D perhaps TRBD2 (6 bases). The CDR3 runs to 13 residues. Trimming shortened V by 4 bases and J by 3 bases, and 8 bases separated the two germline ends. Germline CDR1 reads MGHDK; CDR2 reads SYGVNS. CDR3 DNA sequence: TGTGCCAGCAGTGGCGGGACTACAGATACGCAGTATTTT. Amino acid sequence: CASSGGTTDTQYF.